This entry is about one T cell receptor beta chain. Each sample had at least 6 million PBMCs isolated. This sample was taken from a study of blood T cells in healthy people across ages. Through a sample-barcoded 5' primer and a J-beta primer mix, a second PCR was run for roughly 6 to 12 cycles. One entry per CDR3 protein results from TCRdb running MiXCR on the 5' RACE reads. This repertoire shows over a million distinct CDR3 sequences, roughly 59% found once; its top ten account for over 5%. The junction had 6 bases not matched to a gene; V was cut back by 5 bases and J by 10 bases. This CDR3 has 14 amino acids. Germline V gene data show CDR1 as SEHNR and CDR2 as FQNEAQ (reference sequence).

This receptor was identified in a man between 18 and 29 years old in good health. The V call is TRBV7-9, the J call TRBJ1-6; the match to TRBD1 covers 9 bases. Sequencing was done on a sample of blood. The CDR3 DNA is TGTGCCAGCAGCCCCGGGACAGGGCGATCACCCCTCCACTTT. Amino acids: CASSPGTGRSPLHF.